The T cell receptor beta chain under discussion was sequenced for a study of naive and memory T cell subsets (dated by TCRdb to 2015 to 2018). Study-wide context: Sorted naive and memory T cell subsets from peripheral blood were analyzed in the study using a UMI-based, open-source pipeline for TCR alpha and beta sequencing. IgG serology results and the functional CMV T cell responses were in complete agreement. RNA was DNase-treated and reverse transcribed with TCR constant-region primers, mostly using SuperScript III.

Results the study describes overall, beyond this receptor: Gini index rose and Shannon and inverse Simpson diversity fell from naive through CM, EM and EMRA in both CD4 and CD8 cells. Each clonotype was defined as a single alpha or beta chain sequence rather than as a paired alpha/beta receptor. RNA-based TCR counts may be affected by expression changes linked to T cell activation and differentiation. The abundance of TCRs followed a power law with an exponent that differed between naive and memory subsets yet stayed consistent across the three individuals. After error correction, over 95% of naive TCR sequences appeared only once, giving much steeper abundance distributions than memory subsets. The repertoire findings for the naive and memory subsets could not be validated, as no ground truth was available.

From the second PCR step onward, the TCR alpha chain libraries and the TCR beta chain libraries were amplified separately. Donor CMV status was determined by IFNgamma production from CD4+ T cells after overnight stimulation of fresh PBMCs with CMV viral lysate. CD4 T cells were positively selected with Miltenyi beads, followed by positive selection of CD8 T cells from the CD4-negative fraction. After staining for CD3, CD4, CD8, CD45RA, CD27 and a live/dead dye, cells were sorted on a BD Aria II into four subsets based on CD45RA and CD27. Blood was obtained from a few healthy volunteers, and the blood from each volunteer was fractionated into CD4 and CD8 T cells and subsequently into four differentiation subsets. Roughly 120 ml of peripheral blood was collected from each donor, and PBMC were isolated from the blood using Ficoll-Paque PLUS density-gradient centrifugation. The sorted cells were lysed in RLT buffer, after which RNA was extracted using a Qiagen RNeasy kit and kept at -80 degrees C.

Worth noting for this clonotype: It lacks a known antigen. No base quality values were provided; no much bigger clone lies one nucleotide off.

Libraries came from UMI-ligation and nested PCR. An equimolar mix of two oligonucleotides covering both TRBC1 and TRBC2 was used as the beta constant-region primer. A single-stranded oligonucleotide carrying the SP2 primer and a 12-nucleotide UMI was ligated to the 3' end of the cDNA by T4 RNA ligase 1. The ligated cDNA went through four rounds of PCR with nested alpha and beta constant-region primers together with the SP2 primer. Incubation of the ligation reaction was carried out at 16 degrees C for roughly 18-24 hours. PCR2 was usually performed as a SYBR Green qPCR and halted at a preset threshold so that over-amplification would not occur. Every purification after the first one was done using Agencourt AMPure XP magnetic beads. Library quantification was done by Qubit, followed by a TapeStation check on which the main peak was expected at around 650 bp. Pooled libraries were sequenced on an Illumina MiSeq using v2 2x251 paired-end kits, and typically roughly 0.85-2.1 million reads were obtained per sample. Libraries were pooled at around 3.8 nM per sample, and roughly 4.5-7.5% PhiX was added to improve cluster recognition. The authors processed their data as follows. Decombinator assigned V and J genes to Demultiplexor-processed FASTQ reads by tag matching, allowing a single base-pair mismatch. Collapsinator relied on UMIs to fix sequencing errors as well as frequency errors caused by PCR heterogeneity. CDR3Translator translated TCRs and extracted CDR3s from the conserved cysteine to the FGXG phenylalanine, flagging non-productive sequences. Repertoires were subsampled to equal numbers of UMI-defined TCRs before Gini, Shannon entropy and inverse Simpson indices were calculated. Within the linear range, a power law was fitted to clonotype abundance distributions using maximum likelihood. When run on a single naive CD8 sample, MIGEC and the pipeline yielded similar UMI counts, similar unique TCR numbers and similar clonal distributions. A set of roughly 6,600 CMV-associated CDR3 sequences, compiled from VDJdb and a published dataset, was used to search the repertoires. TCRdb applied fastp at Q25 and MiXCR to the public reads, then kept only in-frame beta chains. Rows matching on CDR3 protein sequence are summarized as one entry with the most common DNA and genes. The V and J calls and clone size are TCRdb's, not the authors'. The sample table holds tens of thousands of distinct CDR3 sequences, of which 6% to 7.5% were seen once. In total, the top ten clones hold about 1.6% of the sample.

CDR1 and CDR2, looked up from the germline V gene (reference sequence), are DFQATT and SNEGSKA. The CDR3 measures 10 amino acids from cysteine to phenylalanine. Of the read, only the CDR3 DNA is kept; its 30 bases are in frame from base 1. V sheds 8 bases and J sheds 10 bases, leaving 12 bases between their ends. Here the chain combines TRBV20-1 and TRBJ2-1; D gene: possibly TRBD2, on 7 matching bases. Sequenced: central memory CD4+ T cells from blood. The cell subset or site tag for this specimen amounts to: central memory, CD45RA- CD27+. This TCR derives from a human donor in good health. This receptor carries the CDR3 CSPAGAEQFF. The bases read TGCAGTCCCGCGGGGGCCGAGCAGTTCTTC.